This is a list of T cell receptor beta chains from one sample in a study of blood T cell repertoires in COVID-19. Some clones are missing from TCRdb's copy, which holds only in-frame ones; the method was immunoSEQ multiplex PCR. The repertoire holds 25,000 to 35,000 clones, with roughly nine tenths as singletons. Sequencing was performed on peripheral blood. The origin of the receptors is a human donor with acute or convalescent COVID-19. The donor label of this sample is uncertain. CDR3s include the opening cysteine and the closing phenylalanine or tryptophan. Clone sizes are given selectively: once, few, many, or a class where the clone is expanded.

CASRQGVLETQYF	TRBJ2-5	-	TRBV3-1/TRBV3-2
CASRMLAGGPHEQYF	TRBJ2-7	once	TRBV27
CASSYSIQLYGYTF	TRBJ1-2	-	TRBV6-5
CASSLGTALNTEAFF	TRBJ1-1	few	TRBV4-1
CAGSSWTDLAKNIQYF	TRBJ2-4	-	TRBV30
CASRQGQSSYNSPLHF	TRBJ1-6	once	TRBV6-6
CASSLGTHNTGELFF	TRBJ2-2	-	TRBV7-8
CASSLWGGWNYGYTF	TRBJ1-2	few	TRBV28
CASSPLAGEFNEQFF	TRBJ2-1	-	TRBV18
CASSLSFVYSGKTYEQYF	TRBJ2-7	-	TRBV27
CAISRDRLNSPLHF	TRBJ1-6	-	TRBV10-3
CASSSSTASNQPQHF	TRBJ1-5	-	TRBV7-9
CASSQIPVGDCTEAFF	TRBJ1-1	once	TRBV23-1
CASSLRSSGASGETQYF	TRBJ2-5	-	TRBV5-1
CASSSGTGKTEAFF	TRBJ1-1	-	TRBV18
CASSEQLAGNNEQFF	TRBJ2-1	-	TRBV6-1
CATGTGNYGYTF	TRBJ1-2	-	TRBV24-1
CASSVAGGGASETQYF	TRBJ2-5	-	TRBV9